This T cell receptor beta chain was retrieved from a study of blood T cells in healthy people across ages. CDR3 length: 16 residues. V was shortened by 5 bases and J by 1 base, with 17 bases between the two germline ends. Combining a sample-barcoded 5' primer with a J-beta primer mix, a second PCR ran for roughly 7 to 12 cycles. TCRdb re-called the 5' RACE reads through MiXCR, storing one row per CDR3 protein. This sample has about 2 million distinct CDR3 sequences, with around 50% found just once. This TCR derives from a woman between 35 and 50 years old in good health. J is TRBJ1-1 and V is TRBV12-3 or TRBV12-4; D unresolved. The material sequenced was blood. The CDR3 DNA reads TGTGCCAGCAGTACCCCCGGGCCCCCATCGAACACTGAAGCTTTCTTT. Translating it yields CASSTPGPPSNTEAFF.